This TCR beta chain is from a study of cytomegalovirus exposure and HLA in healthy donors. Whole-study findings and limits: CMV serostatus stood as the only immune exposure information on hand. Per a prior analysis, the majority of TCR beta V segments were productive roughly 87% or roughly 30% of the time. In a later analysis, TCR association rates varied by HLA locus: DRB1 most, HLA-C fewest.

Both 60 Vbeta primers and 13 Jbeta primers went into the PCR. TCRdb keeps only in-frame clones here, not all; method: immunoSEQ multiplex PCR. The sample lists under 150,000 clones, about 85% occurring once. V lost 3 bases to trimming and J lost 6 bases; unmatched junction nucleotides: 9. The CDR3 is 15 residues long. CDR1 SGHKS and CDR2 YYEKEE come from the germline V gene (reference sequence). Among the donors, all were healthy bone marrow donors. Details on this clone: What it binds is unknown.

This chain links TRBV5-5 with TRBJ2-7, with TRBD1 identical over 10 bases. The TCR was taken from a boy aged 2 to 10 in good health and CMV-seronegative. Sequencing input: PBMCs. CDR3 nucleotide sequence: TGTGCCAGCAGCTATTCCGGGACAGGGGCTCCCGAGCAGTACTTC. Translation gives CASSYSGTGAPEQYF.